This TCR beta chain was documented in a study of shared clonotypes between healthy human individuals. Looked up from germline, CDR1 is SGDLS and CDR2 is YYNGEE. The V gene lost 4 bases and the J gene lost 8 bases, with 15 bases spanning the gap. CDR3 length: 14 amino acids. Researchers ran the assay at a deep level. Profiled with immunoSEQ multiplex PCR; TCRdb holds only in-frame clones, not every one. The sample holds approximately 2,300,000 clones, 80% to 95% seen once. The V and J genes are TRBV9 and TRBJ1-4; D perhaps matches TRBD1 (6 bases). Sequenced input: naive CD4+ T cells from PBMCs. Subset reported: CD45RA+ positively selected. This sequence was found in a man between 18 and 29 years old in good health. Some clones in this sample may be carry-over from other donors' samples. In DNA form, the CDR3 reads TGTGCCAGCAGCCCCCGGGGGGCTGGGGAAAAACTGTTTTTT. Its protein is CASSPRGAGEKLFF.